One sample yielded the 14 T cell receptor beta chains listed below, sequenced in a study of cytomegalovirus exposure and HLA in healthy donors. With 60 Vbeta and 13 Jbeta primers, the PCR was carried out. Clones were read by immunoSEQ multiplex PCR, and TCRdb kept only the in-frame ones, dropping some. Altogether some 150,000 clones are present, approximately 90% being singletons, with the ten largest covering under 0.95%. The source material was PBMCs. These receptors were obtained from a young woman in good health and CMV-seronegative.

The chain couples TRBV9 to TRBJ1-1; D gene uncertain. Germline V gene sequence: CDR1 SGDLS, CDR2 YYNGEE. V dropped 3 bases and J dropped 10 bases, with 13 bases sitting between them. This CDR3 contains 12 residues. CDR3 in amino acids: CASSAPTSGAFF. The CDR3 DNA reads TGTGCCAGCAGCGCACCTACTTCGGGAGCTTTCTTT.

CDR3 amino acids: CASSPLGQGGQETQYF. CDR3 bases: TGTGCCAGCTCACCCCTGGGACAGGGAGGACAAGAGACCCAGTACTTC. The chain uses TRBV18 and TRBJ2-5; 9 bases line up with TRBD1. The germline gives CDR1 KGHSH, CDR2 LQKENI. Trimming at V came to 3 bases and at J to 2 bases, leaving 7 bases not matched to a gene. This CDR3 spans 16 amino acids.

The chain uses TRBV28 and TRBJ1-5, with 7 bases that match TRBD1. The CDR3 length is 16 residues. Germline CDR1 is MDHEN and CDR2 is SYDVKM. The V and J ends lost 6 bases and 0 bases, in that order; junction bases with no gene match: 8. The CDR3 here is CASSFLDRDSNQPQHF. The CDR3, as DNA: TGTGCCAGCAGCTTTCTCGACAGGGATAGCAATCAGCCCCAGCATTTT. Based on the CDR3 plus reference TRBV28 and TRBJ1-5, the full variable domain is DVKVTQSSRYLVKRTGEKVFLECVQDMDHENMFWYRQDPGLGLRLIYFSYDVKMKEKGDIPEGYSVSREKKERFSLILESASTNQTSMYLCASSFLDRDSNQPQHFGDGTRLSIL.

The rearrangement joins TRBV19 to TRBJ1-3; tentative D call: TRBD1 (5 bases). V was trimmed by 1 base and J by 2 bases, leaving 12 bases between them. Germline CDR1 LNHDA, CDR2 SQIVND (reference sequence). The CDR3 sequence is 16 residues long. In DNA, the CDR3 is TGTGCCAGTAGTATAGCCGGATCGGGGGCTGGAAACACCATATATTTT. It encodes CASSIAGSGAGNTIYF. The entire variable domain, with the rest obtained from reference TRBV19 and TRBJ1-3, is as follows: DGGITQSPKYLFRKEGQNVTLSCEQNLNHDAMYWYRQDPGQGLRLIYYSQIVNDFQKGDIAEGYSVSREKKESFPLTVTSAQKNPTAFYLCASSIAGSGAGNTIYFGEGSWLTVV.

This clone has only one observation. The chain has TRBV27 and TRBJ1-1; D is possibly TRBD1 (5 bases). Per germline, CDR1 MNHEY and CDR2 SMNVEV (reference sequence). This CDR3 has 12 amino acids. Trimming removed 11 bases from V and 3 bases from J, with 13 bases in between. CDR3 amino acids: CACRGRDTEAFF. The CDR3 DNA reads TGTGCCTGCCGGGGGAGGGACACTGAAGCTTTCTTT.

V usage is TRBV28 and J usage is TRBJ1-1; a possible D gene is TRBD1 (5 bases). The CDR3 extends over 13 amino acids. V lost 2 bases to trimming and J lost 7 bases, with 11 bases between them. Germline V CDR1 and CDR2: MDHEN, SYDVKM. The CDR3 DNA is TGTGCCAGCAGTTTAGCAGGGTGGATTGAAGCTTTCTTT. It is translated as CASSLAGWIEAFF.

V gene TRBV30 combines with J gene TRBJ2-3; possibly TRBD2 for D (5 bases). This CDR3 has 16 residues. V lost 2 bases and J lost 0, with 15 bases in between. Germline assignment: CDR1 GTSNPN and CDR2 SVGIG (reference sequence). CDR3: CAWSPPGAASTDTQYF. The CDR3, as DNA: TGTGCCTGGAGTCCTCCCGGAGCGGCTAGCACAGATACGCAGTATTTT.

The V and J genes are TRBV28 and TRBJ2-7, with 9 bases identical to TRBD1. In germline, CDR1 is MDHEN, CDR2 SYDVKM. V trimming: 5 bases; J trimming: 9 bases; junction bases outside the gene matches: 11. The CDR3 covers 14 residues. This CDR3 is CASSGPGTGLGQYF. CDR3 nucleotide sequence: TGTGCCAGCAGTGGTCCCGGGACAGGGTTAGGGCAGTACTTC. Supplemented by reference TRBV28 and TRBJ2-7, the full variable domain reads DVKVTQSSRYLVKRTGEKVFLECVQDMDHENMFWYRQDPGLGLRLIYFSYDVKMKEKGDIPEGYSVSREKKERFSLILESASTNQTSMYLCASSGPGTGLGQYFGPGTRLTVT.

The CDR3 nucleotides read TGTGCCAGCAGACGAGTCGGAGTCACTGAAGCTTTCTTT. Its translation is CASRRVGVTEAFF. The V gene is TRBV6-1, the J gene TRBJ1-1, with D unresolved. The germline V gene has CDR1 MNHNS and CDR2 SASEGT. This CDR3 has 13 amino acids. Trimming cost V 6 bases and J 4 bases, with 12 bases left between them.

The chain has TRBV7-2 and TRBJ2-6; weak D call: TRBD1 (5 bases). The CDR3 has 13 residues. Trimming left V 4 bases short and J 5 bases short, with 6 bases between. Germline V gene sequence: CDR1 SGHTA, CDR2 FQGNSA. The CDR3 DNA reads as TGTGCCAGCAGCTGGGGCAGGGCCAACGTCCTGACTTTC. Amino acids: CASSWGRANVLTF.

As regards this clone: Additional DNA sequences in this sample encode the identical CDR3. The CDR3 nucleotides are TGTGCCAGCTCGACGACCGGGGGCACTGAAGCTTTCTTT. Encoded protein: CASSTTGGTEAFF. This chain connects TRBV18 to TRBJ1-1; a possible D gene is TRBD1 (5 bases). The CDR3 contains 13 residues. CDR1 and CDR2 from the germline V gene are KGHSH and LQKENI. V was shortened by 6 bases and J by 4 bases, with 12 bases between the two germline ends.

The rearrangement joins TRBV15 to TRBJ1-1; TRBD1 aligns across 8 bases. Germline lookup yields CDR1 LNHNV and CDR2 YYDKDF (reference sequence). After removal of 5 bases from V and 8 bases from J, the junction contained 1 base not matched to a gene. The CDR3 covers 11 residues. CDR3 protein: CATSRDREAFF. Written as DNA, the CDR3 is TGTGCCACCAGCCGGGACAGGGAAGCTTTCTTT.

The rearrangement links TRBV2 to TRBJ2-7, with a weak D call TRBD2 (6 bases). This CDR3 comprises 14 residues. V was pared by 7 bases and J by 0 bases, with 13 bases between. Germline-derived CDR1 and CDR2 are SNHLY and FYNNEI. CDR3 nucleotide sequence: TGTGCCAGCACGGGGACTTTTGTCTCCTACGAGCAGTACTTC. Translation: CASTGTFVSYEQYF.

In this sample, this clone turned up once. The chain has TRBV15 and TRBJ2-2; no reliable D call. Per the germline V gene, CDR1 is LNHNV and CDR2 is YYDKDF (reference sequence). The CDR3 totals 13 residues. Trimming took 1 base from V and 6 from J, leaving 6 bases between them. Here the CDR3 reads CATSRAQSGELFF. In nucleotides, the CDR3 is TGTGCCACCAGCAGAGCACAGTCCGGGGAGCTGTTTTTT.